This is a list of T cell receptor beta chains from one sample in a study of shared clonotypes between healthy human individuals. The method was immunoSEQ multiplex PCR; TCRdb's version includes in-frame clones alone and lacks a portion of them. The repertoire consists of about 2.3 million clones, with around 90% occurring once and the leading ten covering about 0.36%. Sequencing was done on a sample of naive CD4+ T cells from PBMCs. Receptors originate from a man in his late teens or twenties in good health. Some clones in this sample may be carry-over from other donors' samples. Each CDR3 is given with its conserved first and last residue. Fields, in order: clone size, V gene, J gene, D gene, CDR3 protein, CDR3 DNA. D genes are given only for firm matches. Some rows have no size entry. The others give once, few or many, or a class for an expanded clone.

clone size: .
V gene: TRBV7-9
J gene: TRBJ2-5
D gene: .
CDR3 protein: CASSSRSHFQETQYF
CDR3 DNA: TGTGCCAGCAGCTCACGGTCCCATTTCCAAGAGACCCAGTACTTC

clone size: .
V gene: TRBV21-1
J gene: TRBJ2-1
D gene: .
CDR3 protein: CASSKGWSTGNEQFF
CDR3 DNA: TGTGCCAGCAGCAAAGGATGGTCGACTGGCAATGAGCAGTTCTTC

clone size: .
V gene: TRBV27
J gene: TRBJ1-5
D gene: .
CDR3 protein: CASSPSWEYSNQPQHF
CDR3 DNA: TGTGCCAGCAGCCCGAGTTGGGAGTATAGCAATCAGCCCCAGCATTTT

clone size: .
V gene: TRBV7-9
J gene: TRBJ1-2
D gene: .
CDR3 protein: CASSRTENYGYTF
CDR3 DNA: TGTGCCAGCAGCCGGACGGAAAACTATGGCTACACCTTC

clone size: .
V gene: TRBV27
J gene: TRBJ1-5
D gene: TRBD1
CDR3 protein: CASSLSGGGRNQPQHF
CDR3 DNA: TGTGCCAGCAGTTTATCGGGAGGGGGCCGCAATCAGCCCCAGCATTTT

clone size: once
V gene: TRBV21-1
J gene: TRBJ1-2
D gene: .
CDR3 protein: CASSKGREANYGYTF
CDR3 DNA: TGTGCCAGCAGCAAAGGACGCGAAGCTAACTATGGCTACACCTTC

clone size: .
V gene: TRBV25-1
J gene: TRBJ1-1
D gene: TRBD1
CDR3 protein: CASSDPTGGAWDTEAFF
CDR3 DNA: TGTGCCAGCAGTGATCCGACAGGGGGCGCGTGGGACACTGAAGCTTTCTTT

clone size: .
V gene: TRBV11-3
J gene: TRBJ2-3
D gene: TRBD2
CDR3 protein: CASSLGVLAGGYTDTQYF
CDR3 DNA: TGTGCCAGCAGCTTAGGCGTACTAGCGGGAGGTTACACAGATACGCAGTATTTT

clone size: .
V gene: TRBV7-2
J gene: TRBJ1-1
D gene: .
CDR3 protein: CASSLAGGSAFF
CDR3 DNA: TGTGCCAGCAGCTTAGCCGGGGGCTCGGCTTTCTTT

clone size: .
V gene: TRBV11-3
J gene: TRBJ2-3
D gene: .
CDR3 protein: CASSPGDTDTQYF
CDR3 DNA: TGTGCCAGCAGCCCAGGGGACACAGATACGCAGTATTTT

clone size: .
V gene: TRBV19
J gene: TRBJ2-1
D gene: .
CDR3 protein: CASSPVLVYNEQFF
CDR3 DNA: TGTGCCAGTAGTCCCGTACTAGTTTACAATGAGCAGTTCTTC

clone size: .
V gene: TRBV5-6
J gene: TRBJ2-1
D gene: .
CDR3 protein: CASRRQGDYNEQFF
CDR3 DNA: TGTGCCAGCAGGAGGCAGGGTGACTACAATGAGCAGTTCTTC

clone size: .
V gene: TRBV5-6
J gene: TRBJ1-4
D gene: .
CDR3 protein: CASSLGQGQEKLFF
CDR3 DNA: TGTGCCAGCAGCTTGGGCCAGGGCCAGGAAAAACTGTTTTTT

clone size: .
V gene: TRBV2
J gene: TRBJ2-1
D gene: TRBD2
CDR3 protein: CASNKREGRNEQFF
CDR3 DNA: TGTGCCAGCAACAAACGGGAGGGCCGGAATGAGCAGTTCTTC

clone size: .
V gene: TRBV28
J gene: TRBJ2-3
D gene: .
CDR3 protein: CASSLDIGTDTQYF
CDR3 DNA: TGTGCCAGCAGCCTAGATATCGGCACAGATACGCAGTATTTT

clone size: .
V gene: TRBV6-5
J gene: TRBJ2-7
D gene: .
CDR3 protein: CASSYSFRSHEQYF
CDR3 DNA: TGTGCCAGCAGTTACTCCTTTCGGAGCCACGAGCAGTACTTC

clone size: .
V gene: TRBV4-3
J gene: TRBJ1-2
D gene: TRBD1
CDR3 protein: CASSRTSGTGQVGYTF
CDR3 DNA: TGCGCCAGCAGCCGTACCTCCGGGACAGGGCAAGTAGGCTACACCTTC

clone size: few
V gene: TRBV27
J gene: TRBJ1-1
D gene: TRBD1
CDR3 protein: CASSRQGSTEAFF
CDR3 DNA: TGTGCCAGCAGCCGACAGGGGTCCACTGAAGCTTTCTTT

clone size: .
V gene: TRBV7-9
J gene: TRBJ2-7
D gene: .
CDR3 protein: CASSLPASPSSYEQYF
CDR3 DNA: TGTGCCAGCAGCTTGCCAGCCTCCCCGAGCTCCTACGAGCAGTACTTC

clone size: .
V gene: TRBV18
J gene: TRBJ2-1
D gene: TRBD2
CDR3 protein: CASSPKGLGVNEQFF
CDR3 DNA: TGTGCCAGCTCACCAAAGGGACTAGGCGTCAATGAGCAGTTCTTC

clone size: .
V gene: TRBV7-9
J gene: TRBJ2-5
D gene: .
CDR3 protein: CASSLMGYQETQYF
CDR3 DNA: TGTGCCAGCAGCTTAATGGGATACCAAGAGACCCAGTACTTC

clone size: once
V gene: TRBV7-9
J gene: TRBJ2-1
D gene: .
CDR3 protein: CASSFKRNEQFF
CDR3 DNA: TGTGCCAGCAGCTTTAAGCGCAATGAGCAGTTCTTC

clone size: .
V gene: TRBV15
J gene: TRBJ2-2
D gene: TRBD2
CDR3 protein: CATSAGLAGVGELFF
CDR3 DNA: TGTGCCACCAGCGCCGGACTAGCGGGAGTCGGGGAGCTGTTTTTT

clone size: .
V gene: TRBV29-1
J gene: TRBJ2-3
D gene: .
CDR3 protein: CSVEGFAQGTQYF
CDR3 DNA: TGCAGCGTTGAGGGTTTTGCCCAAGGTACGCAGTATTTT

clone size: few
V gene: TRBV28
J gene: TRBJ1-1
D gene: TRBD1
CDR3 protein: CASSQTGQGGTEAFF
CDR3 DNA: TGTGCCAGCAGTCAGACTGGACAGGGGGGAACTGAAGCTTTCTTT

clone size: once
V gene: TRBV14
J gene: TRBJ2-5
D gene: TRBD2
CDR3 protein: CASSPGGSRWTQYF
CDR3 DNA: TGTGCCAGCAGCCCCGGGGGGTCACGGTGGACCCAGTACTTC